The 20 T cell receptor beta chains below all came from one sample that was sequenced in a study of PD-1 blockade in classical Hodgkin lymphoma. The time point: cycle 4 day 1 (C4D1), after 5 to 7 weeks of nivolumab. The patients all showed relapse after autologous stem cell transplantation, while their brentuximab vedotin exposure varied. Clones were sequenced by immunoSEQ multiplex PCR, and TCRdb holds only the in-frame ones, with some missing. The sample has 12,000 to 15,000 clones, 70% to 90% seen once. The source was peripheral blood mononuclear cells (PBMCs), collected before the fourth cycle of nivolumab. The receptors shown here come from a human donor with classical Hodgkin lymphoma.

The chain is built from TRBV6-6 and TRBJ2-2, with 11 bases matching TRBD1. V lost 10 bases and J lost 2; bases outside the gene matches: 3. Germline V lookup: CDR1 MNHNY, CDR2 SVGAGI (reference sequence). This CDR3 contains 14 residues. In nucleotides, the CDR3 is TGTGCCACCAGGACAGGGGGCAACACCGGGGAGCTGTTTTTT. This encodes CATRTGGNTGELFF.

A few counts support this clone. The CDR3 is CASRPDRGLDSNQPQHF. CDR3 in DNA: TGTGCAAGTCGCCCGGACAGGGGATTGGATAGCAATCAGCCCCAGCATTTT. The chain combines TRBV12-2 with TRBJ1-5; the D segment call TRBD1 is taken from the table without a DNA check. TRBV12-2 is flagged as a pseudogene. This CDR3 region has 17 residues.

V is TRBV5-6 and J is TRBJ1-2; D gene unclear. The CDR3 consists of 17 residues. Germline V gene data show CDR1 as SGHDT and CDR2 as YYEEEE. Trimming removed 4 bases from V and 4 bases from J, with 23 bases in between. CDR3 amino acids: CASSPQRRQRTAYGYTF. CDR3 bases: TGTGCCAGCAGCCCGCAACGGCGGCAAAGGACGGCCTATGGCTACACCTTC.

The V call is TRBV11-2, the J call TRBJ2-5; TRBD2 agrees at 11 bases. V lost 8 bases and J lost 1; bases outside the gene matches: 3. Per the germline V gene, CDR1 is SGHAT and CDR2 is FQNNGV. CDR3 length: 14 amino acids. The CDR3 nucleotides read TGTGCCAGCGAACTAGCGGGGGCCCAAGAGACCCAGTACTTC. Translating it yields CASELAGAQETQYF.

The gene calls are TRBV11-2 and TRBJ1-3, with a weak D call TRBD1 (5 bases). Germline CDR1 reads SGHAT; CDR2 reads FQNNGV. The CDR3 sequence is 16 residues long. The V end was cut by 5 bases, the J end by 3 bases, with 17 bases between. DNA for the CDR3: TGTGCCAGCAGCCGGGTTCAGGGAGGGAGTGGAAACACCATATATTTT. This encodes CASSRVQGGSGNTIYF.

This clone is labeled medium-sized. The chain carries TRBV7-9 and TRBJ1-2; D is uncertain. This CDR3 is 15 amino acids long. V was trimmed by 4 bases and J by 0 bases, leaving 12 bases between them. Germline V gene lookup returns CDR1 SEHNR and CDR2 FQNEAQ (reference sequence). As DNA, the CDR3 is TGTGCCAGCAGCTGGGCGGATAGTGCTAACTATGGCTACACCTTC. Protein product: CASSWADSANYGYTF.

V is TRBV6-5 and J is TRBJ1-5; D gene ambiguous. Germline V gives CDR1 MNHEY, CDR2 SVGAGI. V was cut by 0 bases and J by 9 bases, with 12 bases left in between. There are 14 residues in the CDR3. For the CDR3, the DNA is TGTGCCAGCAGTTACTCCCGGCAACAGAGGCCCCAGCATTTT. Translated: CASSYSRQQRPQHF.

The chain links TRBV19 to TRBJ1-1; no definite D call. Germline lookup yields CDR1 LNHDA and CDR2 SQIVND (reference sequence). V dropped 0 bases and J dropped 4 bases, with 15 bases sitting between them. CDR3 length: 16 residues. CDR3 DNA sequence: TGTGCCAGTAGTATAGATTCACGCGGGCGGAGCACTGAAGCTTTCTTT. It specifies CASSIDSRGRSTEAFF. Full variable domain (missing parts from reference TRBV19 and TRBJ1-1): DGGITQSPKYLFRKEGQNVTLSCEQNLNHDAMYWYRQDPGQGLRLIYYSQIVNDFQKGDIAEGYSVSREKKESFPLTVTSAQKNPTAFYLCASSIDSRGRSTEAFFGQGTRLTVV.

The V gene is TRBV27, the J gene TRBJ2-7; tentatively, D is TRBD2 (7 bases). Germline loops: CDR1 MNHEY, CDR2 SMNVEV (reference sequence). The CDR3 has 15 residues. The ends were cut back, 6 bases at V and 0 bases at J, with 15 bases in the middle. Here the CDR3 reads CASSRRGGDSYEQYF. DNA of the CDR3: TGTGCCAGCAGCAGAAGAGGGGGGGACTCCTACGAGCAGTACTTC.

V is TRBV5-4 and J is TRBJ1-2, with 7 bases aligning to TRBD1. Germline assignment: CDR1 SGHNT and CDR2 YYREEE (reference sequence). The V and J ends lost 1 base and 3 bases, in that order; junction bases with no gene match: 0. The CDR3 length is 13 residues. This chain's CDR3 is CASSLTGDYGYTF. The CDR3 bases are TGTGCCAGCAGCTTGACAGGGGACTATGGCTACACCTTC.

In DNA, the CDR3 is TGTGCCAGCAGCTTCAGGGGCACAGATACGCAGTATTTT. Residues: CASSFRGTDTQYF. The chain has TRBV5-8 and TRBJ2-3, with D possibly being TRBD1 (5 bases). V shed 2 bases and J shed 1 base, with 5 bases lying between them. The CDR3 covers 13 residues. Germline CDR1 is SGHTS and CDR2 is YDEGEE.

This chain links TRBV4-3 with TRBJ2-2, with TRBD1 identical over 9 bases. Trimming at V came to 4 bases and at J to 1 base, leaving 4 bases not matched to a gene. The CDR3 totals 16 residues. CDR1 and CDR2 (germline): LGHNA, YSLEER. The CDR3 spells CASSPQGAGNTGELFF. CDR3 DNA: TGCGCCAGCAGCCCACAGGGGGCTGGGAACACCGGGGAGCTGTTTTTT.

The chain uses TRBV6-1 and TRBJ1-5; 7 bases line up with TRBD1. Germline lookup yields CDR1 MNHNS and CDR2 SASEGT. V shed 6 bases and J 6 bases; nucleotides not matched to a gene: 5. The CDR3 runs 13 residues. The CDR3 coding sequence is TGTGCCAGCAGCGCGACAGGGATTCAGCCCCAGCATTTT. Amino acid sequence: CASSATGIQPQHF.

The chain joins TRBV7-3 to TRBJ1-4; D is undetermined. The CDR3 runs to 14 residues. The germline V gene encodes CDR1 SGHTA and CDR2 FQGTGA. The V and J ends lost 2 bases and 5 bases respectively, with 9 bases between them. This CDR3 is CASSLPRENEKLFF. The CDR3 nucleotides read TGTGCCAGCAGCTTACCGCGGGAGAATGAAAAACTGTTTTTT.

The V call is TRBV7-2, the J call TRBJ1-4; tentatively, D is TRBD1 (5 bases). CDR3 length: 15 amino acids. The ends were cut back, 4 bases at V and 8 bases at J, with 17 bases in the middle. The germline V gene encodes CDR1 SGHTA and CDR2 FQGNSA. This CDR3 reads CASSSSQGRREKLFF. DNA for the CDR3: TGTGCCAGCAGCTCTAGCCAGGGCCGGCGGGAAAAACTGTTTTTT.

CDR3 DNA sequence: TGTGCCAGCAGCGCACTGACAGGGGGTGACGAGCAGTACTTC. Its protein product is CASSALTGGDEQYF. The chain links TRBV7-2 to TRBJ2-7; 9 positions match TRBD1. J was trimmed by 5 bases and V by 5 bases; bases with no gene match: 7. The CDR3 runs 14 residues. Germline V CDR1 and CDR2: SGHTA, FQGNSA.

This chain uses TRBV12-2 with TRBJ1-6; the table assigns TRBD1, which was not confirmed against the DNA. TRBV12-2 is a pseudogene segment. This CDR3 is built from 17 residues. The CDR3: CASRLGCHSSYNSPLHF. The CDR3 DNA reads TGTGCAAGTCGCTTAGGTTGCCACAGCTCCTATAATTCACCCCTCCACTTT.

The chain is built from TRBV19 and TRBJ1-6, with 9 positions matching TRBD1. There are 16 residues in the CDR3. Germline V gene data show CDR1 as LNHDA and CDR2 as SQIVND (reference sequence). Losses at the gene ends were 6 bases for V and 9 bases for J; bases not matched to a gene: 12. The CDR3 loop reads CASSTNRDRAFSPLHF. Here the CDR3 DNA reads TGTGCCAGTAGCACCAACCGGGACAGGGCATTTTCACCCCTCCACTTT.

V is TRBV6-1 and J is TRBJ1-6; D is unclear. The V end lost 2 bases, the J end lost 10 bases, and 9 bases lay between the germline ends. The CDR3 is 13 amino acids. Per germline, CDR1 MNHNS and CDR2 SASEGT. The CDR3 DNA follows: TGTGCCAGCAGTGAATGGACGGAATCACCCCTCCACTTT. Protein sequence: CASSEWTESPLHF.

V and J are TRBV19 and TRBJ1-1; D uncertain. Trimming took 3 bases from V and 5 from J, leaving 4 bases between them. Germline lookup yields CDR1 LNHDA and CDR2 SQIVND (reference sequence). The CDR3 extends over 11 amino acids. The CDR3 region is CASSMVTEAFF. The CDR3 coding sequence is TGTGCCAGTAGTATGGTTACTGAAGCTTTCTTT.